This T cell receptor (beta chain) came from a study of blood T cell repertoires in COVID-19. Original processing methods: Reference gene primer amplification gave estimated nucleated cell counts. Clones were sequenced by immunoSEQ multiplex PCR, and TCRdb holds only the in-frame ones, with some missing. For V, J and clone size, that table is used; D and trimming come from the DNA. The sample holds fewer than 200,000 clones; almost 80% are singletons and the top ten take approximately 27%. CDR1 is SGHRS, CDR2 YFSETQ, per germline. The CDR3 runs 19 residues. With 4 bases clipped from V and 3 bases from J, the junction kept 16 bases outside the gene matches.

The TCR originated in a woman aged 70 to 79 with acute or convalescent COVID-19. The specimen sequenced was peripheral blood. The chain joins TRBV5-1 to TRBJ2-1, with 10 bases identical to TRBD2. Here the CDR3 DNA reads TGCGCCAGCAGCAGTGGATCAGGGAGCCGGACTAGCGGCTACAATGAGCAGTTCTTC. Translation: CASSSGSGSRTSGYNEQFF.